These 26 T cell receptor beta chains came from one sample sequenced in a study of T-cell reconstitution after alpha-beta-depleted transplantation in children (dated by TCRdb to the mid-2010s). The library came from PCR. The listed sequencing device is Illumina HiSeq 2500. Molecular barcoding was employed in the preparation of TCR libraries, with unique molecular identifiers being used to normalize TCRbeta repertoire quantification. TCRdb reprocessed the public reads (quality trimming at Q25 with fastp, clone calling with MiXCR) and kept in-frame beta chains. Identical CDR3 proteins give one entry, which carries the most common genes and DNA. The sample data list roughly 100,000 distinct CDR3 sequences, and approximately 8.4% of these were observed just once. Approximately 7% of the sample lies in the top ten. Here the sequenced sample was PBMCs from the stem cell graft donor, taken from the stem cell graft. Receptors were obtained from a human donor who donated a stem cell graft to a child with congenital amegakaryocytic thrombocytopenia.

As concerns this clonotype: A read error is possible here, since a much larger clone lies one base away. The rearrangement uses TRBV3-1 and TRBJ2-3; perhaps D is TRBD1 or TRBD2 (6 bases each). The germline gives CDR1 LGHDT, CDR2 YNNKEL (reference sequence). V was cut by 7 bases and J by 3 bases, with 17 bases left in between. The CDR3 is 15 amino acids. CDR3 nucleotide sequence: TGTGCCAGCACTGCCGGAGGGGGTTTGACAGATACGCAGTATTTT. Amino acids: CASTAGGGLTDTQYF.

In its sample, this clonotype was seen many times. The rearrangement joins TRBV11-3 to TRBJ1-4; D gene unclear. Looked up from germline, CDR1 is SGHNT and CDR2 is YENEEA. V lost 2 bases and J 2 bases, leaving 18 bases between the germline ends. This CDR3 has 18 residues. The CDR3: CASSLFPLGSNTNEKLFF. The CDR3 DNA is TGTGCCAGCAGCTTATTCCCATTAGGGAGCAATACTAATGAAAAACTGTTTTTT.

The sample holds many counts of this clonotype. The V gene is TRBV5-1, the J gene TRBJ2-5; TRBD1 matches at 8 bases. Germline CDR1 SGHRS, CDR2 YFSETQ. The CDR3 length is 14 residues. V was clipped by 6 bases and J by 5 bases; unmatched bases: 9. This chain's CDR3 is CASTWTGNSETQYF. In DNA, the CDR3 is TGCGCCAGCACATGGACAGGGAACTCTGAGACCCAGTACTTC.

This clonotype was seen ten or more times. The chain combines TRBV10-3 with TRBJ1-1; D is perhaps TRBD1 (6 bases). V lost 0 bases to trimming and J lost 5 bases, with 16 bases between them. Germline-derived CDR1 and CDR2 are ENHRY and SYGVKD. The CDR3 runs to 16 residues. The CDR3 nucleotides read TGTGCCATCAGTGAGTCGAGGGGGGCGCTCCGGACTGAAGCTTTCTTT. Residues: CAISESRGALRTEAFF.

This clonotype was seen ten or more times. The rearrangement links TRBV5-1 to TRBJ1-1; TRBD1 aligns across 8 bases. This CDR3 has 16 residues. The V segment lost 4 bases and the J segment 0 bases; nucleotides outside the gene matches: 8. CDR1 and CDR2 (germline): SGHRS, YFSETQ. The CDR3: CASSRWTGYVNTEAFF. CDR3 in DNA: TGCGCCAGCAGCCGCTGGACAGGGTATGTGAACACTGAAGCTTTCTTT.

This clonotype was observed many times. This sequence joins TRBV28 and TRBJ1-5; 8 nucleotides match TRBD1. The ends lost 6 bases at V and 2 bases at J; junction bases unmatched: 12. The length of the CDR3 is 17 residues. CDR1 is MDHEN, CDR2 SYDVKM, per germline. CDR3 residues: CASSPDGHRGGNQPQHF. CDR3 DNA: TGTGCCAGCAGCCCCGATGGCCACAGGGGGGGCAATCAGCCCCAGCATTTT.

There are many counts of this clonotype. V gene TRBV5-1 combines with J gene TRBJ2-2; TRBD1 matches 7 bases. The germline V gene has CDR1 SGHRS and CDR2 YFSETQ. The CDR3 runs to 16 residues. V shed 4 bases, J shed 4 bases, and the junction held 10 bases outside the gene matches. DNA for the CDR3: TGCGCCAGCAGCGGGGGACAGACAATACCCACCGGGGAGCTGTTTTTT. Translated: CASSGGQTIPTGELFF.

This clonotype was detected many times. V usage is TRBV29-1 and J usage is TRBJ1-1; the match to TRBD1 covers 9 bases. This CDR3 has 13 amino acids. Germline CDR1 and CDR2: SQVTM and ANQGSEA. The J segment lost 1 base and the V segment lost 7 bases, leaving 4 bases of the junction unmatched. CDR3 sequence: CSATGGRNTEAFF. The CDR3 DNA sequence: TGCAGCGCGACAGGGGGTAGGAACACTGAAGCTTTCTTT.

This clonotype was recorded at least ten times. The gene calls are TRBV27 and TRBJ1-6, with TRBD1 matching over 9 bases. V trimming: 5 bases; J trimming: 11 bases; junction bases outside the gene matches: 7. The CDR3 covers 14 residues. Germline V gene data show CDR1 as MNHEY and CDR2 as SMNVEV (reference sequence). CDR3 region: CASSLDRGFAPLHF. CDR3 nucleotide sequence: TGTGCCAGCAGTCTAGACAGGGGGTTTGCACCCCTCCACTTT.

This clonotype was found many times. The chain is built from TRBV25-1 and TRBJ1-1; possibly TRBD1 for D (6 bases). V lost 6 bases and J 4 bases, leaving 12 bases between the germline ends. This CDR3 is 13 amino acids long. Germline CDR1 reads MGHDK; CDR2 reads SYGVNS. The DNA for the CDR3 is TGTGCCAGCAGGCAACAGGGACCCACTGAAGCTTTCTTT. This codes for CASRQQGPTEAFF.

Comments on this clonotype: Germline and junction disagree at one end, which may indicate a read error. The gene calls are TRBV20-1 and TRBJ2-1, with 9 bases identical to TRBD2. CDR3 size: 17 residues. Germline CDR1 DFQATT, CDR2 SNEGSKA (reference sequence). The CDR3 DNA reads as TGCTGTGCCGTCCGGGGCGGGGGGGTTCAGTCCTACAATGAGCAGTTCTTC. Translating it yields CCAVRGGGVQSYNEQFF.

This clonotype was observed at least ten times. The genes are TRBV28 and TRBJ2-7; D is possibly TRBD1 (6 bases). The germline V and J ends were trimmed by 4 bases and 4 bases, with 14 bases remaining between them. The CDR3 has 14 residues. Per germline, CDR1 MDHEN and CDR2 SYDVKM. The CDR3 sequence is CASSWSGVSYEQYF. The CDR3, as DNA: TGTGCCAGCAGTTGGTCAGGGGTATCATACGAGCAGTACTTC.

This clonotype was observed many times. The chain has TRBV3-1 and TRBJ2-3, with D possibly matching TRBD2 (5 bases). This CDR3 is built from 15 residues. Between the trimmed V and J ends, which lost 2 bases and 3 bases, there was a span of 12 bases. Germline-derived CDR1 and CDR2 are LGHDT and YNNKEL (reference sequence). DNA for the CDR3: TGTGCCAGCAGCCAAACAAGACTATCTACAGATACGCAGTATTTT. Translation: CASSQTRLSTDTQYF.

This clonotype was seen at least ten times. The CDR3 DNA reads as TGCGCCAGCAGCTCACGGGACAGGGAGGGAAAACTGTTTTTT. It encodes CASSSRDREGKLFF. The chain combines TRBV5-1 with TRBJ1-4, with 9 bases identical to TRBD1. The junction had 7 bases not matched to a gene; V was cut back by 3 bases and J by 10 bases. The CDR3 covers 14 residues. Germline CDR1 SGHRS, CDR2 YFSETQ.

This clonotype was seen at least ten times. The chain combines TRBV12-3 or TRBV12-4 with TRBJ1-6; D is uncertain. The CDR3 sequence is 14 residues long. The V gene lost 4 bases and the J gene lost 13 bases, with 17 bases spanning the gap. CDR3 sequence: CASSSRPRPEPLHF. The CDR3 nucleotides are TGTGCCAGCAGTTCCCGACCCCGTCCGGAGCCCCTCCACTTT.

This clonotype was counted ten times or more. This chain joins TRBV20-1 and TRBJ1-5; no firm D call. The V gene lost 1 base and the J gene lost 7 bases, with 23 bases spanning the gap. CDR1 is DFQATT and CDR2 is SNEGSKA in the germline V gene (reference sequence). The length of the CDR3 is 17 residues. The CDR3 DNA reads TGCAGTGCTAGAGGGGAGACCGACCCTCGTAGCGGACAGCCCCAGCATTTT. This codes for CSARGETDPRSGQPQHF.

On this clonotype: This may come from a read error, since a much larger clone is one base off. The chain recombines TRBV5-1 with TRBJ2-1; D ambiguous. The CDR3 covers 16 residues. Germline V gene sequence: CDR1 SGHRS, CDR2 YFSETQ. CDR3 bases: TGCGCCAGCGGCTTGGACCAGAAGAGCTCCTACAATGAGCAGTTCTTC. This translates into CASGLDQKSSYNEQFF. The entire variable domain, with the rest obtained from reference TRBV5-1 and TRBJ2-1, is as follows: KAGVTQTPRYLIKTRGQQVTLSCSPISGHRSVSWYQQTPGQGLQFLFEYFSETQRNKGNFPGRFSGRQFSNSRSEMNVSTLELGDSALYLCASGLDQKSSYNEQFFGPGTRLTVL.

This clonotype has at least ten counts. This chain connects TRBV7-9 to TRBJ2-3; D unresolved. From germline, CDR1 is SEHNR and CDR2 FQNEAQ (reference sequence). CDR3 size: 13 residues. Deletions cut 3 bases from V and 0 bases from J, with 4 bases between. The CDR3 nucleotides read TGTGCCAGCAGCTTTTCTAGCACAGATACGCAGTATTTT. Residues: CASSFSSTDTQYF.

The rearrangement links TRBV18 to TRBJ2-7; D uncertain. The CDR3 extends over 15 amino acids. CDR1 and CDR2 from the germline V gene are KGHSH and LQKENI. V gave up 3 bases and J gave up 0 bases, with 12 bases separating them. CDR3 nucleotides: TGTGCCAGCTCACCGTCCAAGGGCAGCTCCTACGAGCAGTACTTC. Translation gives CASSPSKGSSYEQYF.

The sample holds many counts of this clonotype. V usage is TRBV12-3 or TRBV12-4 and J usage is TRBJ2-7, with 8 bases identical to TRBD1. The CDR3 has 15 residues. Unmatched junction bases numbered 9, after V lost 3 bases and J lost 5 bases. CDR3 loop: CASSLGDRGSDEQYF. In DNA form, the CDR3 reads TGTGCCAGCAGTTTGGGTGACAGGGGATCTGACGAGCAGTACTTC.

V and J are TRBV20-1 and TRBJ2-3, with 8 bases lining up with TRBD2. The junction had 8 bases not matched to a gene; V was cut back by 7 bases and J by 2 bases. The germline V gene has CDR1 DFQATT and CDR2 SNEGSKA (reference sequence). CDR3 length: 14 amino acids. CDR3 amino acids: CSVQAGGNTDTQYF. The DNA of the CDR3 is TGCAGTGTTCAGGCGGGGGGTAACACAGATACGCAGTATTTT.

There are many counts of this clonotype. This chain links TRBV11-1 with TRBJ2-1, with 9 bases fitting TRBD2. The CDR3 length is 18 residues. After removal of 4 bases from V and 2 bases from J, the junction contained 12 bases not matched to a gene. The germline CDR1 and CDR2 sequences are SGHAT and FQDESV (reference sequence). The DNA of the CDR3 is TGTGCCAGCAGCTCCCCCCAGGGTAGCGGGAGTCCCTACAATGAGCAGTTCTTC. Translating it yields CASSSPQGSGSPYNEQFF.

In this sample, this clonotype turned up many times. This rearrangement joins TRBV4-3 to TRBJ2-1, with 7 positions matching TRBD2. V lost 0 bases and J lost 0; bases outside the gene matches: 5. In germline, CDR1 is LGHNA, CDR2 YSLEER. This CDR3 spans 17 amino acids. CDR3 region: CASSQDQASGSYNEQFF. CDR3 nucleotide sequence: TGCGCCAGCAGCCAAGATCAGGCTAGCGGCTCCTACAATGAGCAGTTCTTC.

This clonotype appeared many times. This chain joins TRBV20-1 and TRBJ2-3; either TRBD1 or TRBD2 may fit D (7 bases each). The length of the CDR3 is 16 residues. Trimming removed 1 base from V and 0 bases from J, with 14 bases in between. CDR1 is DFQATT, CDR2 SNEGSKA, per germline (reference sequence). This chain's CDR3 is CSARAQGGGSTDTQYF. The CDR3 region has the DNA TGCAGTGCTAGAGCTCAGGGGGGGGGCAGCACAGATACGCAGTATTTT.

This sequence joins TRBV7-6 and TRBJ2-6; 11 nucleotides agree with TRBD1. V shed 5 bases, J shed 3 bases, and the junction held 9 bases outside the gene matches. The germline V gene encodes CDR1 SGHVS and CDR2 FNYEAQ. The CDR3 spans 18 residues. In DNA, the CDR3 is TGTGCCAGCAGCCCCCTCGGGACAGGGGGAGATGGGGCCAACGTCCTGACTTTC. It yields the protein CASSPLGTGGDGANVLTF.

This clonotype occurred many times. The DNA for the CDR3 is TGTGCCAGCAGTTGGACAGGGGGCTACGAGCAGTACTTC. Amino acids: CASSWTGGYEQYF. The chain uses TRBV12-3 or TRBV12-4 and TRBJ2-7; TRBD1 agrees at 10 bases. The CDR3 consists of 13 residues. The V segment lost 4 bases and the J segment 3 bases; nucleotides outside the gene matches: 0.